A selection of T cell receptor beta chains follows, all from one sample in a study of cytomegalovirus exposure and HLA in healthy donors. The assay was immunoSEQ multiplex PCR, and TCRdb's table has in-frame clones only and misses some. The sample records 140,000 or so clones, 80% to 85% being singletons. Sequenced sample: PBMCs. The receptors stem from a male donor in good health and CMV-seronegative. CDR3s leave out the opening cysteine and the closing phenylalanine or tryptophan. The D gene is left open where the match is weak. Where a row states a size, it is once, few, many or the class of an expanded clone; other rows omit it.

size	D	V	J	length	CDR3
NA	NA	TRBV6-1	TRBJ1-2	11	ASSRREVYGYT
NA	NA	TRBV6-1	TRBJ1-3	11	ASIRGLGNTIY
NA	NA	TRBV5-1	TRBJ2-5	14	ASSLFFAGTQETQY
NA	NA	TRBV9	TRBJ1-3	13	ASSVDSNSGNTIY
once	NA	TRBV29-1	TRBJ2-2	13	SVAQAEHNTGELF
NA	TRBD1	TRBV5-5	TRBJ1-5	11	ASSRQGNQPQH
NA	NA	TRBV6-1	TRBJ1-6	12	ASSDYGGISPLH
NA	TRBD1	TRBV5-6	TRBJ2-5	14	ASSLGPGGLQETQY
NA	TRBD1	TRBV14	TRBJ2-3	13	ASSQVGQITDTQY
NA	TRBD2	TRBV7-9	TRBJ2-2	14	ASSLDLGGFTGELF
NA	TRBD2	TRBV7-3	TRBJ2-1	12	ASSPLAGYNEQF
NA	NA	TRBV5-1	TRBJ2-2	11	ASNIGDTGELF
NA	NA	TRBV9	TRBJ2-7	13	ASSEGKGGNYEQY
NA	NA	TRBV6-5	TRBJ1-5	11	ASSLNRDQPQH
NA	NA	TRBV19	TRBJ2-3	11	ATSDKRTDTQY
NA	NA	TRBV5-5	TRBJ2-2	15	ASGKYYGTLFTGELF
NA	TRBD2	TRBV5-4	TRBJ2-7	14	ASSLQTSGSFYEQY
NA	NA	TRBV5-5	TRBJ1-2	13	ASSLATSQGLGYT
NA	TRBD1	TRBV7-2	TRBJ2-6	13	ASSWDSSGANVLT
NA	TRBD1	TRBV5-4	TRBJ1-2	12	ASSWGQGAYGYT
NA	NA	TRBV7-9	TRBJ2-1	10	ASSLAQPFKV
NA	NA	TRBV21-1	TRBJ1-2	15	ASSKERTGTPDYGYT
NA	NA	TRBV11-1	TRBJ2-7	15	ASSLEQGNPYSYEQY
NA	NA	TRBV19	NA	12	ASSSLQGPYEQY
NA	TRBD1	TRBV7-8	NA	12	ASSPRTGAYEQY
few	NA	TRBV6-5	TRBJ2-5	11	ASSEAEQETQY
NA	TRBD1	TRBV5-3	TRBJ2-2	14	ARSFDRELTTGELF
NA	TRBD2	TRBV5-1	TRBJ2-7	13	ASSFTSGGLYEQY
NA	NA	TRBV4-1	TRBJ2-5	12	ASSRWDTEETQY
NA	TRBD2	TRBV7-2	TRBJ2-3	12	ASSWGLGRDTQY
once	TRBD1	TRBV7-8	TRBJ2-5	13	ASSSRDRGGKTQY
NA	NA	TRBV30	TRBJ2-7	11	ASNGQYSYEQY
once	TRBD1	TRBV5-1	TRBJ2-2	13	ASSLEGGGTGELF
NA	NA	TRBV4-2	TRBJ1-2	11	ASSQDGRAGYT
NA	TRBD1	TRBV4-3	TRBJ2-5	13	ASSQDGQDSETQY
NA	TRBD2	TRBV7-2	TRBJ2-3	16	ASSQRTSGARSTDTQY
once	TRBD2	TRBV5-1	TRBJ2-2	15	ASSWLTGTTNTGELF
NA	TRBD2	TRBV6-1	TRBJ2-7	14	ASSAMGLAADYEQY
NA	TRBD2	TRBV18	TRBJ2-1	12	ASSSGTTPNEQF
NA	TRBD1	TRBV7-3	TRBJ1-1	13	ASSPQQGVVTEAF
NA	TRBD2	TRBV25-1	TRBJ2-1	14	ASRTRLAGGGDEQF
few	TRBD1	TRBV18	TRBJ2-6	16	ASSPLGTGDSGANVLT
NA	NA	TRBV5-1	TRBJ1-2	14	ASSLAFARDGYGYT
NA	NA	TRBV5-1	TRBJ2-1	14	ASSLEGNGVYNEQF
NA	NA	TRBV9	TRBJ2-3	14	ASSVEGGTRTDTQY
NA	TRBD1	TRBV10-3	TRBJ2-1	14	AISGTGSFSYNEQF
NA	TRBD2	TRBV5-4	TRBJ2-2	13	ASSLDSGITGELF
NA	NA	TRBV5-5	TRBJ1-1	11	ASSFLHRSEAF
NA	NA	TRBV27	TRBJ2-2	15	ASSLNARVRVAGELF
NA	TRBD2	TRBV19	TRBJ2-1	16	ASSGLPGLAGLHNEQF
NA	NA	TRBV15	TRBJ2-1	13	ATSRDTNLAYEQF
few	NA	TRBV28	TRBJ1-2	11	ASSFEEGRGYT
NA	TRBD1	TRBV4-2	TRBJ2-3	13	ASSQAGGATDTQY
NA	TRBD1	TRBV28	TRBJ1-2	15	ASSLPGGGWSNYGYT
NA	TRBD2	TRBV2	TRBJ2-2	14	ASSEAEREGTGELF
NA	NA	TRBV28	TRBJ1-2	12	ASSSPWAGERYT
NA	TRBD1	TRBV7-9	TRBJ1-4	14	ASSARGGQVGEKLF
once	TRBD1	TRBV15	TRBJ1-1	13	ATSRSRTGSAEAF